Presented here are 2 T cell receptor beta chains from one specimen sequenced in a study of brain T cells in children with intractable seizures. Described time point: blood from clinic visit 5 months post-surgery; TSC patient then seizure free. Generated by immunoSEQ multiplex PCR, the TCRdb table keeps only in-frame clones and is missing some. The data contain around 340,000 clones, 93% of them singletons. Here the sequenced sample was peripheral blood, taken roughly 5 months after surgery. The receptor source for this set is a boy under two years old with tuberous sclerosis and intractable seizures.

This chain joins TRBV6-6 and TRBJ2-2, with D perhaps given as TRBD1 or TRBD2 (5 bases each). The CDR3 extends over 15 amino acids. Germline CDR1 reads MNHNY; CDR2 reads SVGAGI (reference sequence). Trimming stripped 4 bases from V and 1 base from J, with 10 bases between. The CDR3 DNA sequence: TGTGCCAGCAGTTCCGGGACGGTGAACACCGGGGAGCTGTTTTTT. Its translation: CASSSGTVNTGELFF.

This chain uses TRBV19 with TRBJ2-6; D ambiguous. Germline V lookup: CDR1 LNHDA, CDR2 SQIVND (reference sequence). V gave up 7 bases and J gave up 0 bases, with 13 bases separating them. CDR3 length: 16 residues. The CDR3 DNA reads TGTGCCAGTACCCCTACACAGACCTCTGGGGCCAACGTCCTGACTTTC. Encoded protein: CASTPTQTSGANVLTF.